Sequencing of this TCR beta chain was carried out in a study of cytomegalovirus exposure and HLA in healthy donors. General observations from the study: Per a prior analysis, the majority of TCR beta V segments were productive roughly 90% or roughly 30% of the time. Across donors, sequencing depth was assumed by presence/absence analyses to be roughly uniform.

The CDR3 is made up of 14 amino acids. Germline V gene data show CDR1 as SGHTA and CDR2 as FQGNSA. The V gene end was trimmed by 3 bases and the J gene end by 10 bases; junction bases not matched to a gene: 8. It was with 60 Vbeta and 13 Jbeta primers that the PCR ran. TCRdb's table, derived via immunoSEQ multiplex PCR, lists solely in-frame clones and lacks some. The sample contains 74,000 or so clones, around 79% of which appear only once. With respect to this clone: What it binds is unknown.

Sequencing was performed on PBMCs. The origin of this receptor is a male donor in good health and CMV-seropositive. The chain has TRBV7-2 and TRBJ2-1; 8 positions agree with TRBD1. CDR3 DNA: TGTGCCAGCAGCTTTTGGACAGGGAGCGGCGAGCAGTTCTTC. Translated: CASSFWTGSGEQFF.